The rows below give T cell receptor beta chains drawn from one sample of a study of T cells in Graves' hyperthyroidism and ophthalmopathy. TCRdb reanalysed the multiplex PCR reads using MiXCR and keeps one entry per CDR3 protein. There are approximately 400,000 distinct CDR3 sequences in the sample; roughly 14% occur only once, and 25% to 30% lies in the top ten. What was sequenced was blood. The receptors derive from a woman aged 18-29 years with Graves' hyperthyroidism that later progressed to Graves' ophthalmopathy. CDR3s include the opening cysteine and the closing phenylalanine or tryptophan. The D gene is left open where the match is weak. The listing skips clone size in some rows; elsewhere it reads once, few, many or a size class.

j_gene	d_gene	v_gene	abundance	CDR3nt	CDR3aa
TRBJ2-3	NA	TRBV20-1	many	TGCAGTGCTAGAGAAACAGTTACAGATACGCAGTATTTT	CSARETVTDTQYF
TRBJ1-5	NA	TRBV27	NA	TGTGCCAGCAGATTAGTTAGCAAGCCCCAGCATTTT	CASRLVSKPQHF
TRBJ1-5	TRBD1	TRBV12-3/TRBV12-4	NA	TGTGCCAGCAATTCCGGACAGGAGAATCAGCCCCAGCATTTT	CASNSGQENQPQHF
TRBJ1-2	NA	TRBV5-6	few	TGTGCCAGCAGCTTGGGGACATCAGGGGACACCTTC	CASSLGTSGDTF
TRBJ2-1	TRBD1	TRBV29-1	few	TGCAGCGTGGGGGACAGGGGCTCCTACAATGAGCAGTTCTTC	CSVGDRGSYNEQFF
TRBJ2-3	TRBD2	TRBV19	NA	TGTGCCAGTAGTATGACTAGCGGGACAGATACGCAGTATTTT	CASSMTSGTDTQYF
TRBJ1-1	NA	TRBV20-1	few	TGCAGTGCAGGCGGGTGGGGTGGGAGCACTGAAGCTTTCTTT	CSAGGWGGSTEAFF
TRBJ2-2	TRBD2	TRBV2	many	TGTGCCACCAACCTAGGTACTAGCGGCTACACCGGGGAGCTGTTTTTT	CATNLGTSGYTGELFF
TRBJ2-1	TRBD2	TRBV19	NA	TGTGCCAGTAGTCCCCAGGGAGGGCGCTATGAGCAGTTCTTC	CASSPQGGRYEQFF
TRBJ2-7	NA	TRBV4-2	few	TGTGCCAGCAGCCACGCTCAGGGGGGAAGCTACGAGCAGTACTTC	CASSHAQGGSYEQYF
TRBJ2-2	TRBD1	TRBV6-1	few	TGTGCCAGCAGCACAGACAGGGCCAGCGCCGGGGAGCTGTTTTTT	CASSTDRASAGELFF
TRBJ2-3	TRBD2	TRBV20-1	many	TGCAGTGCTCCGCGGACTAGTAGGGATACGCAGTATTTT	CSAPRTSRDTQYF
TRBJ2-3	NA	TRBV20-1	NA	TGCAGTGCTGCCGGGACTCATATAACAGATACGCAGTATTTT	CSAAGTHITDTQYF
TRBJ1-5	NA	TRBV10-2	many	TGCGCCAGCAGTGGGACAGCTAGACGCAATCAGCCCCAGCATTTT	CASSGTARRNQPQHF
TRBJ1-2	TRBD1	TRBV10-3	NA	TGTGCCTCCCAGGGCGCAGGGGGCAATGGCTACACCTTC	CASQGAGGNGYTF
TRBJ2-7	TRBD1	TRBV28	many	TGTGCCAGCAGTTGGGACAGGGGGCCCTACGAGCAGTACTTC	CASSWDRGPYEQYF
TRBJ2-2	TRBD1	TRBV11-2	many	TGTGCCAGCAGCTTTATGAGGGGGCCGGCCGGGGAGCTGTTTTTT	CASSFMRGPAGELFF
TRBJ2-3	TRBD1	TRBV28	many	TGTGCCAGCAGTTTTCGGACAGGGGCCACAGATACGCAGTATTTT	CASSFRTGATDTQYF
TRBJ2-1	NA	TRBV10-3	NA	TGTGCCATCAGCCCGGGTACTTCTAGGAATGAGCAGTTCTTC	CAISPGTSRNEQFF
TRBJ2-1	NA	TRBV11-3	many	TGTGCCAGCAGCCCCGGGACTGGCCCTTACAATGAGCAGTTCTTC	CASSPGTGPYNEQFF
TRBJ2-2	NA	TRBV2	NA	TGTGCCAGCAGTGAGACTAGTGGGGTGGATGGGGAGCTGTTTTTT	CASSETSGVDGELFF
TRBJ2-7	TRBD2	TRBV4-1	many	TGCGCCAGCAGCCAAGATACGGGAGGGCCCTACGAGCAGTACTTC	CASSQDTGGPYEQYF
TRBJ2-5	NA	TRBV5-1	few	TGCGCCAGCGGGCCCTCTGACAGAGAGACCCAGTACTTC	CASGPSDRETQYF
TRBJ2-2	TRBD2	TRBV7-8	NA	TGTGCCAGCAGCTACCCGGGACTAGCGGGAGAGGGAGAGCTGTTTTTT	CASSYPGLAGEGELFF
TRBJ2-1	NA	TRBV5-6	NA	TGTGCCAGCAGCTTCGCAACAGAGCAGTTCTTC	CASSFATEQFF
TRBJ2-1	NA	TRBV9	few	TGTGCCAGCAGCGTGAGACTAGTAGATGAGCAGTTCTTC	CASSVRLVDEQFF
TRBJ1-4	TRBD1	TRBV9	NA	TGTGCCAGCAGCCAGAGACAGGGCCAAAATGAAAAACTGTTTTTT	CASSQRQGQNEKLFF
TRBJ1-2	TRBD1	TRBV29-1	many	TGCAGCGTTGAGCGGACAGGTCTGGGCTACACCTTC	CSVERTGLGYTF
TRBJ2-7	NA	TRBV7-9	many	TGTGCCAGCAGCCCCGAAACTCCTTCCTACGAGCAGTACTTC	CASSPETPSYEQYF